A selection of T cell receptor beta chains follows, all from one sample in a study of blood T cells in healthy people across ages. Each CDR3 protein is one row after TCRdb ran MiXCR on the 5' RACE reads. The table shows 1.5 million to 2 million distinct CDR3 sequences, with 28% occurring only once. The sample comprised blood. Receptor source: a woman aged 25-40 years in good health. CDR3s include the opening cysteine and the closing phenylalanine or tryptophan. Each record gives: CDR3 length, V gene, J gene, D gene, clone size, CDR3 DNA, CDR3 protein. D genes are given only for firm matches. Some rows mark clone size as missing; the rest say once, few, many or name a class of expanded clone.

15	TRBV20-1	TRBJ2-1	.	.	TGCAGTGCTAGGGAAAATAGCCTTTCCTACAATGAGCAGTTCTTC	CSARENSLSYNEQFF
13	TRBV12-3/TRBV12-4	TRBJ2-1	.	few	TGTGCCAGCAGCCAGATCAGGGTAGGTGAGCAGTTCTTC	CASSQIRVGEQFF
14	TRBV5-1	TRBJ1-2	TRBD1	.	TGCGCCAGCAGCTGGAGGGACAGGGACTATGGCTACACCTTC	CASSWRDRDYGYTF
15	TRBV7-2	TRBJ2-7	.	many	TGTGCCAGCAGCTTAGCGCAGTCAGGGTCTCACGAGCAGTACTTC	CASSLAQSGSHEQYF
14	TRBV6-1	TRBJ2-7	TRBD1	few	TGTGCCAGCAGAAGACAGGGGGTTAACTACGAGCAGTACTTC	CASRRQGVNYEQYF
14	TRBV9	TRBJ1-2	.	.	TGTGCCAGCAGCGTAGTACCAGGGAACTATGGCTACACCTTC	CASSVVPGNYGYTF
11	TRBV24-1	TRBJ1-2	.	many	TGTGCCACCTCCGGAGACTATGGCTACACCTTC	CATSGDYGYTF
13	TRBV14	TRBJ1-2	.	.	TGTGCCAGCAGCCAATCGGGGCCCTATGGCTACACCTTC	CASSQSGPYGYTF
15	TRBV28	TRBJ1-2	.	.	TGTGCCTGCAGTTCCCCCGGGGGGATCGAGAATGGCTACACCTTC	CACSSPGGIENGYTF
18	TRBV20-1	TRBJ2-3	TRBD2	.	TGCAGTGCCAGGGCCACCCAGAAGAGCGGGAGTTGGGTAGATACGCAGTATTTT	CSARATQKSGSWVDTQYF
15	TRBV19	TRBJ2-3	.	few	TGTGCCAGTAGTATCGGCCAGCGGTTCACAGATACGCAGTATTTT	CASSIGQRFTDTQYF
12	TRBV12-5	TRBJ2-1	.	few	TGTGCTAGTGGTTTCCCCCCCGGCGAGCAGTTCTTC	CASGFPPGEQFF
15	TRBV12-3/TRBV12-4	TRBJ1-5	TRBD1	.	TGTGCCAGCAGTTTAGCCAGGGGGACCAATCAGCCCCAGCATTTT	CASSLARGTNQPQHF
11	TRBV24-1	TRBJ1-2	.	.	TGTGCCACCAGTGATGGGGATGGCTACACCTTC	CATSDGDGYTF
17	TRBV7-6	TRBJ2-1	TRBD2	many	TGTGCCAGCAGCTTAGCGCTTGCGGGAGCCCTCTACAATGAGCAGTTCTTC	CASSLALAGALYNEQFF
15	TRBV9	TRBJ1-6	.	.	TGTGCCAGCAGTCGCTTCGACGGATATAATTCACCCCCCCACTTT	CASSRFDGYNSPPHF
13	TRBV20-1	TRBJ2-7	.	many	TGCAGTGCTAGTCCACAGGGTATCGACGAGCAGTACTTC	CSASPQGIDEQYF
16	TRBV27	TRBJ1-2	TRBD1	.	TGTGCCAGCAGTTTATCGAACAGGGGTAAAGGCTATGGCTACACCTTC	CASSLSNRGKGYGYTF
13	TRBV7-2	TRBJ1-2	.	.	TGTGCCAGCAGCAACACTGGAAACTATGGCTACACCTTC	CASSNTGNYGYTF
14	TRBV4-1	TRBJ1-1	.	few	TGCGCCAGCAGCACCCGACCTGGGAACACTGAAGCTTTCTTT	CASSTRPGNTEAFF
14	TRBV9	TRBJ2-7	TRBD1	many	TGTGCCAGCAGCGACCGGGACAGGGGTTACGAGCAGTACTTC	CASSDRDRGYEQYF
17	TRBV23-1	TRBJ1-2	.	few	TGCGCCAGCAGTCAATCCTCTTCTTCCAGGACCAACTATGGCTACACCTTC	CASSQSSSSRTNYGYTF
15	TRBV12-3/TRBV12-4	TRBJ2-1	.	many	TGTGCCAGCACCCCATCGGCGGGGAAACGCAATGAGCAGTTCTTC	CASTPSAGKRNEQFF
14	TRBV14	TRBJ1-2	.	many	TGTGCCAGCAGCCAAGATGCGCTTCCCAATGGCTACACCTTC	CASSQDALPNGYTF
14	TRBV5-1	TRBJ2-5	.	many	TGCGCCAGCAGCGATACAGGGATTCAAGAGACCCAGTACTTC	CASSDTGIQETQYF
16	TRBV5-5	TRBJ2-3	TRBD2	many	TGTGCCAGCAGCTTGGTACTAGCGGGAAGCACAGATACGCAGTATTTT	CASSLVLAGSTDTQYF
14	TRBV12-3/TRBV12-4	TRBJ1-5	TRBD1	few	TGTGCCAGCAGACAGGGGGGAGATGGACAGCCCCAGCATTTT	CASRQGGDGQPQHF
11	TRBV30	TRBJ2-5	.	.	TGTGCCTGGAGTGTACGTCAGACCCAGTACTTC	CAWSVRQTQYF
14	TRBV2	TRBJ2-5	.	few	TGTGCCAGCAGACCTGGACGTGGCAAAGAGACCCAGTACTTC	CASRPGRGKETQYF
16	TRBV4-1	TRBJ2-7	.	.	TGCGCCAGCAGCCAAGATGCCCCCCTTGGCTCCTACGAGCAGTACTTC	CASSQDAPLGSYEQYF
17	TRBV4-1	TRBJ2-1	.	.	TGCGCCAGCAACCAAGAGGTGGAGGGGGGACTCTACAATGAGCAGTTCTTC	CASNQEVEGGLYNEQFF
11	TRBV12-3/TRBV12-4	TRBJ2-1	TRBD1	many	TGTGCCAGCAGTCAGGACAGGCTTGAGTTCTTC	CASSQDRLEFF
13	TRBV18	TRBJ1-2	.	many	TGTGCCAGCTCACCAGGGTCAAGCTATGGCTACACCTTC	CASSPGSSYGYTF
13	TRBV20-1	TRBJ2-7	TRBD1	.	TGCAGTGCTGCACCGGGACAGGGCTACGAGCAGTACTTC	CSAAPGQGYEQYF
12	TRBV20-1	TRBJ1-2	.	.	TGCAGTGCCGCAGGAAATCAGCATGGCTACACCTTC	CSAAGNQHGYTF
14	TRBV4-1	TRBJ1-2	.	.	TGCGCCAGCAGCCACTTAGGGGGTGGTGGTGGCTACACCTTC	CASSHLGGGGGYTF
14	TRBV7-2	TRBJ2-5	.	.	TGTGCCAGCAGCTTACCCTCCCACGTGGAGACCCAGTACTTC	CASSLPSHVETQYF
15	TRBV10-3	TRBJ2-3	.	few	TGTGCCATCAGTGAAGGGAGCTCCGGCACAGATACGCAGTATTTT	CAISEGSSGTDTQYF
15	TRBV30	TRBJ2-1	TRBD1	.	TGTGCCTGGAGTACGGACAGGGGGCCGATGAATGAGCAGTTCTTC	CAWSTDRGPMNEQFF
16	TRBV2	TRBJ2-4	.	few	TGTGCCAGCAGTGAATCTCAGGGGATAGCCAAAAACATTCAGTACTTC	CASSESQGIAKNIQYF
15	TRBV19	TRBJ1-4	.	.	TGTGCCAGTAGTTCGCTTGGACAGCCTAATGAAAAACTGTTTTTT	CASSSLGQPNEKLFF
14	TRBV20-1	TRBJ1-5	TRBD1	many	TGCAGTGCTAGAGCCGACAGGGATAATCAGCCCCAGCATTTT	CSARADRDNQPQHF
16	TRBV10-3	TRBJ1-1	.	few	TGTGCCATCAGGACCCCGGGGCGGGGGCAGAACACTGAAGCTTTCTTT	CAIRTPGRGQNTEAFF
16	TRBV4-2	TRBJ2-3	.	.	TGTGCCAGCAGCCAAGGTTCGAGACAAAACACAGATACGCAGTATTTT	CASSQGSRQNTDTQYF
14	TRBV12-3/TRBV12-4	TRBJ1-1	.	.	TGTGCCAGCACCAGGGTAGGAATGAACACTGAAGCTTTCTTT	CASTRVGMNTEAFF
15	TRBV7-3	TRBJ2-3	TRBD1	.	TGTGCCAGCAGCTCTGGGACAGGGGGCCCAGATACGCAGTATTTT	CASSSGTGGPDTQYF
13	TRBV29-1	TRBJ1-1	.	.	TGCAGCGTTGCAGGTAGGAACGGACCTGAAGCTTTCTTT	CSVAGRNGPEAFF
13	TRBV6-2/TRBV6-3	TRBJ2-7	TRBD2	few	TGTGCCTCCGGGGGGGCCTCCTACAATGAGCAGTACTTC	CASGGASYNEQYF
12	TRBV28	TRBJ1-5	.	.	TGTGCCAGCAGTTTAATGGTCCAGCCCCAGCATTTT	CASSLMVQPQHF